Below are 27 T cell receptor beta chains sequenced from a single sample in a study of memory CD4+ T cells and cytomegalovirus serostatus. Single viable CD3+CD4+CD8-CD45RO+ cells were sorted as the memory CD4+ T cells. TCRdb keeps only in-frame clones here, not all; method: immunoSEQ multiplex PCR. The data show tens of thousands of clones, over 70% seen once. Sequencing input: memory CD4+ T cells from blood. These receptor sequences come from an adult in good health and CMV-seronegative.

This rearrangement joins TRBV5-1 to TRBJ2-2; D is possibly TRBD1 or TRBD2 (5 bases each). Germline CDR1 is SGHRS and CDR2 is YFSETQ. V was clipped by 4 bases and J by 7 bases, with 11 bases between them. The CDR3 covers 13 residues. The CDR3 protein is CASSPRGDGELFF. The CDR3 bases are TGCGCCAGCAGCCCCCGAGGGGACGGGGAGCTGTTTTTT.

The genes are TRBV6-1 and TRBJ1-1; D unresolved. The CDR3 extends over 14 amino acids. The germline V gene encodes CDR1 MNHNS and CDR2 SASEGT. The V and J ends lost 1 base and 6 bases respectively, with 12 bases between them. The CDR3 coding sequence is TGTGCCAGCAGTGAAGTTCCGGGTGAGGCTGAAGCTTTCTTT. It specifies CASSEVPGEAEAFF.

This chain joins TRBV12-1 and TRBJ1-2; the table's D call, TRBD1, was not checked against the DNA. TRBV12-1 is listed as a pseudogene. CDR3 length: 17 amino acids. CDR3 in DNA: TGTGCCAGCAGCTTTCCCCCAGGCTCATACGCCTTTAGTGGCTACACCTTC. The encoded protein is CASSFPPGSYAFSGYTF.

Notes on this clone: Additional DNA sequences in this sample encode the identical CDR3. V and J are TRBV19 and TRBJ1-5; 7 positions agree with TRBD1. The CDR3 covers 14 residues. The V gene end was trimmed by 7 bases and the J gene end by 2 bases; junction bases not matched to a gene: 5. Germline CDR1 and CDR2: LNHDA and SQIVND (reference sequence). The CDR3 here is CASKAGQGNQPQHF. The CDR3, as DNA: TGTGCCAGTAAGGCCGGACAGGGCAATCAGCCCCAGCATTTT.

This sequence joins TRBV30 and TRBJ1-5; D possibly corresponds to TRBD1 (5 bases). Germline V CDR1 and CDR2: GTSNPN, SVGIG (reference sequence). V dropped 8 bases and J dropped 5 bases, with 13 bases sitting between them. CDR3 length equals 12 residues. The CDR3: CAGGTQHQPQHF. CDR3 sequence (DNA): TGTGCCGGAGGGACTCAACATCAGCCCCAGCATTTT.

This chain uses TRBV29-1 with TRBJ2-5; 15 positions match TRBD2. This CDR3 region has 15 residues. CDR1 and CDR2 (germline): SQVTM, ANQGSEA. Trimming took 6 bases from V and 1 from J; bases not matched to a gene: 3. The CDR3 region is CSVRTSGGAQETQYF. The CDR3 DNA reads as TGCAGCGTGCGGACTAGCGGGGGGGCCCAAGAGACCCAGTACTTC.

In this sample, this clone turned up once. The chain joins TRBV18 to TRBJ2-3, with D possibly matching TRBD2 (6 bases). V lost 8 bases and J 4 bases, leaving 16 bases between the germline ends. The CDR3 is 14 residues long. Germline CDR1 reads KGHSH; CDR2 reads LQKENI. In nucleotides, the CDR3 is TGTGCCAGCCGCGGGGAGTTGGTTGCAGATACGCAGTATTTT. Protein: CASRGELVADTQYF.

This chain joins TRBV11-1 and TRBJ2-3, with D maybe TRBD2 (5 bases). Trimming shortened V by 4 bases and J by 5 bases, and 13 bases separated the two germline ends. The CDR3 is 14 amino acids. Germline CDR1 and CDR2: SGHAT and FQDESV (reference sequence). CDR3: CASSSPTMGDTQYF. The CDR3 bases are TGTGCCAGCAGCTCGCCGACTATGGGAGATACGCAGTATTTT.

For the CDR3, the DNA is TGTGCCAGCAGTGAAGGGGGTGGGGGAACAGATACGCAGTATTTT. Its translation: CASSEGGGGTDTQYF. V usage is TRBV25-1 and J usage is TRBJ2-3; D tentatively reads TRBD1 or TRBD2 (5 bases each). The ends were cut back, 2 bases at V and 3 bases at J, with 12 bases in the middle. The CDR3 spans 15 residues. Germline-derived CDR1 and CDR2 are MGHDK and SYGVNS.

The chain recombines TRBV18 with TRBJ1-2, with unresolved D. Germline CDR1 and CDR2: KGHSH and LQKENI. V was cut by 2 bases and J by 3 bases, with 10 bases left in between. This CDR3 comprises 14 residues. CDR3 DNA sequence: TGTGCCAGCTCACCAGGGGTCGGGGACTATGGCTACACCTTC. Translated: CASSPGVGDYGYTF.

The table lists this clone with a few counts. The chain uses TRBV6-1 and TRBJ1-1, with D tentatively TRBD1 (6 bases). This CDR3 spans 14 amino acids. Germline-derived CDR1 and CDR2 are MNHNS and SASEGT. V shed 7 bases and J shed 2 bases, with 14 bases lying between them. The CDR3 here is CASTTGQINTEAFF. The CDR3 DNA reads as TGTGCCAGCACTACCGGACAGATAAACACTGAAGCTTTCTTT.

The chain joins TRBV5-5 to TRBJ2-4, with D uncertain. The CDR3 runs 16 residues. The germline gives CDR1 SGHKS, CDR2 YYEKEE (reference sequence). Between the trimmed V and J ends, which lost 4 bases and 0 bases, there was a span of 14 bases. The CDR3 nucleotides are TGTGCCAGCAGCCATTCTCCGATCCTAGCCAAAAACATTCAGTACTTC. This codes for CASSHSPILAKNIQYF.

This clone has a single count. The chain uses TRBV2 and TRBJ1-6; 7 nucleotides line up with TRBD1. The CDR3 is made up of 14 amino acids. J gave up 6 bases and V 8 bases, and 7 bases lay outside the gene matches. Germline CDR1 and CDR2: SNHLY and FYNNEI. For the CDR3, the DNA is TGTGCCAGCGGAGACAGGGTCAGTAATTCACCCCTCCACTTT. This translates into CASGDRVSNSPLHF.

The chain is built from TRBV4-2 and TRBJ2-7; tentatively, D is TRBD1 or TRBD2 (6 bases each). The V end lost 0 bases, the J end lost 4 bases, and 19 bases lay between the germline ends. The germline CDR1 and CDR2 sequences are LGHNA and YNFKEQ. The CDR3 runs 17 residues. This CDR3 reads CASSQDSRGTSFYEQYF. CDR3 bases: TGTGCCAGCAGCCAAGATTCCAGGGGAACTAGCTTTTACGAGCAGTACTTC.

The table lists this clone with a few counts. The chain joins TRBV7-6 to TRBJ1-1, with D tentatively TRBD1 (5 bases). Germline V gene lookup returns CDR1 SGHVS and CDR2 FNYEAQ. The germline V and J ends were trimmed by 1 base and 8 bases, with 11 bases remaining between them. The CDR3 covers 13 residues. CDR3 nucleotides: TGTGCCAGCAGCTTAGGGGACGGACGCGAAGCTTTCTTT. It translates to CASSLGDGREAFF.

V gene TRBV5-4 combines with J gene TRBJ2-3; D assignment may be TRBD1 or TRBD2 (5 bases each). Germline-derived CDR1 and CDR2 are SGHNT and YYREEE (reference sequence). CDR3 length equals 16 residues. V lost 4 bases, J lost 6 bases, and 21 bases lay in between. CDR3 DNA sequence: TGTGCCAGCAGCAGAGAGGGGAAAGGCCTGGGGGATACGCAGTATTTT. It translates to CASSREGKGLGDTQYF.

The J gene is TRBJ2-1, the V gene TRBV7-6, with D perhaps TRBD2 (5 bases). The CDR3 loop spans 15 amino acids. Per germline, CDR1 SGHVS and CDR2 FNYEAQ. V shed 4 bases and J shed 6 bases, with 16 bases lying between them. The CDR3 bases are TGTGCCAGCAGCTATCCGGGGTACTCTGGCAATGAGCAGTTCTTC. This sequence encodes CASSYPGYSGNEQFF.

This clone was recorded once. The V gene is TRBV5-6, the J gene TRBJ2-5; 10 bases are shared with TRBD2. The V and J ends lost 4 bases and 6 bases, in that order; junction bases with no gene match: 3. In germline, CDR1 is SGHDT, CDR2 YYEEEE. This CDR3 region has 13 residues. The CDR3 region is CASSPSGGKTQYF. The CDR3 DNA follows: TGTGCCAGCAGCCCTAGCGGGGGCAAGACCCAGTACTTC.

This clone occurred a few times. The chain combines TRBV5-1 with TRBJ2-7; tentatively, D is TRBD1 (6 bases). Trimming stripped 0 bases from V and 3 bases from J, with 13 bases between. Germline loops: CDR1 SGHRS, CDR2 YFSETQ. The CDR3 contains 15 residues. The CDR3 nucleotides read TGCGCCAGCAGCTTGGCCAGGGGAAGCGGCTACGAGCAGTACTTC. It yields the protein CASSLARGSGYEQYF. The full variable domain, its missing parts supplied by reference TRBV5-1 and TRBJ2-7, is KAGVTQTPRYLIKTRGQQVTLSCSPISGHRSVSWYQQTPGQGLQFLFEYFSETQRNKGNFPGRFSGRQFSNSRSEMNVSTLELGDSALYLCASSLARGSGYEQYFGPGTRLTVT.

The chain joins TRBV27 to TRBJ2-3, with TRBD1 matching over 12 bases. Germline V gene lookup returns CDR1 MNHEY and CDR2 SMNVEV (reference sequence). The CDR3 is made up of 16 amino acids. V shed 4 bases, J shed 5 bases, and the junction held 7 bases outside the gene matches. In DNA, the CDR3 is TGTGCCAGCAGTTCCCCCGGGACAGGGGGCAGAGATACGCAGTATTTT. Protein: CASSSPGTGGRDTQYF.

This clone turned up a few times. The chain has TRBV7-9 and TRBJ1-1, with 7 bases lining up with TRBD1. J gave up 1 base and V 5 bases, and 4 bases lay outside the gene matches. The germline CDR1 and CDR2 sequences are SEHNR and FQNEAQ (reference sequence). The CDR3 runs 14 residues. This CDR3 is CASSQQGTNTEAFF. CDR3 coding DNA: TGTGCCAGCAGCCAACAGGGGACGAACACTGAAGCTTTCTTT.

A few counts support this clone. V is TRBV4-3 and J is TRBJ1-4, with a weak D call TRBD1 (5 bases). The CDR3 totals 15 residues. Trimming took 1 base from V and 7 from J, leaving 13 bases between them. Germline V gene data show CDR1 as LGHNA and CDR2 as YSLEER. This CDR3 reads CASSQVPGVGEKLFF. The DNA for the CDR3 is TGCGCCAGCAGCCAAGTTCCGGGGGTGGGTGAAAAACTGTTTTTT.

This sequence joins TRBV11-2 and TRBJ2-7, with TRBD1 matching over 11 bases. This CDR3 has 14 amino acids. Germline V gene lookup returns CDR1 SGHAT and CDR2 FQNNGV. The ends lost 5 bases at V and 7 bases at J; junction bases unmatched: 7. This CDR3 is CASSPGTGGWEQYF. The DNA of the CDR3 is TGTGCCAGCAGCCCCGGGACAGGGGGTTGGGAGCAGTACTTC.

Notes on this clone: Other DNA sequences from this sample encode an identical CDR3 as well. V is TRBV27 and J is TRBJ2-2; TRBD1 might be the D (5 bases). The CDR3 has 14 amino acids. Germline lookup yields CDR1 MNHEY and CDR2 SMNVEV (reference sequence). V lost 4 bases and J lost 11, with 17 bases in between. CDR3 nucleotide sequence: TGTGCCAGCAGTTGGCAGGGTGGTGCGTCAGAGCTGTTTTTT. It yields the protein CASSWQGGASELFF.

The chain is built from TRBV9 and TRBJ2-3, with D tentatively TRBD2 (6 bases). The CDR3 sequence is 15 residues long. Germline CDR1 SGDLS, CDR2 YYNGEE. Deletions cut 0 bases from V and 8 bases from J, with 16 bases between. The CDR3 loop is CASSVEAGPPGTQYF. The CDR3 bases are TGTGCCAGCAGCGTAGAGGCGGGACCACCTGGTACGCAGTATTTT.

The chain employs TRBV7-2 and TRBJ2-5, with D maybe TRBD2 (6 bases). This CDR3 spans 14 amino acids. V gave up 1 base and J gave up 5 bases, with 11 bases separating them. Germline assignment: CDR1 SGHTA and CDR2 FQGNSA. CDR3 coding DNA: TGTGCCAGCAGCTTAGGGGCGGGATTGGAGACCCAGTACTTC. This gives the protein CASSLGAGLETQYF.

The V gene is TRBV5-1, the J gene TRBJ2-6; D may be TRBD2 (6 bases). V shed 3 bases and J shed 2 bases, with 12 bases lying between them. The germline gives CDR1 SGHRS, CDR2 YFSETQ. The CDR3 extends over 16 amino acids. CDR3 sequence (DNA): TGCGCCAGCAGCTGGATGGCGGGGACTGGGGCCAACGTCCTGACTTTC. This codes for CASSWMAGTGANVLTF.